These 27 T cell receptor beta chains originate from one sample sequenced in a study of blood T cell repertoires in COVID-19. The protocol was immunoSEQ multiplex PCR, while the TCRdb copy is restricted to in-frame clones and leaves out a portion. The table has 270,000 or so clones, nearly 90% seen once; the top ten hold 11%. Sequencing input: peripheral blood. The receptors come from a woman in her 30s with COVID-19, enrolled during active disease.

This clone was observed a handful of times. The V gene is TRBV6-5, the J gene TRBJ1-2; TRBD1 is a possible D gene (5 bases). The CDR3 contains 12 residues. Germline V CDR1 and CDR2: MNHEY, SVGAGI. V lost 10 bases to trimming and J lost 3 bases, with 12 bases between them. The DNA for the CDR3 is TGTGCCACTGGGACTTACTACTATGGCTACACCTTC. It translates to CATGTYYYGYTF.

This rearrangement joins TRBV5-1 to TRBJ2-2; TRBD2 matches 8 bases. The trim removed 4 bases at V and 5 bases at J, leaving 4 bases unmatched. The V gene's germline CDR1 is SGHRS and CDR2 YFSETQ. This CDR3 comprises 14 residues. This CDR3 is CASSRRGVTGELFF. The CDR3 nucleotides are TGCGCCAGCAGCCGGCGGGGGGTGACCGGGGAGCTGTTTTTT.

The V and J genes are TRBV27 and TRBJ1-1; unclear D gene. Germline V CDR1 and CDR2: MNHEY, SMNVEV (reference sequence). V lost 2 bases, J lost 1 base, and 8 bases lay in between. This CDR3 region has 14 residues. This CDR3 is CASSLTGSNTEAFF. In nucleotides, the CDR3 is TGTGCCAGCAGTTTAACGGGATCGAACACTGAAGCTTTCTTT.

CDR3 sequence reads: CASSQTSSGSYNEQFF. The CDR3 nucleotides are TGTGCCAGCAGCCAGACTAGTTCGGGATCCTACAATGAGCAGTTCTTC. The chain is built from TRBV7-9 and TRBJ2-1, with a weak D call TRBD2 (6 bases). Germline V lookup: CDR1 SEHNR, CDR2 FQNEAQ (reference sequence). V lost 5 bases and J 1 base, leaving 15 bases between the germline ends. This CDR3 contains 16 residues.

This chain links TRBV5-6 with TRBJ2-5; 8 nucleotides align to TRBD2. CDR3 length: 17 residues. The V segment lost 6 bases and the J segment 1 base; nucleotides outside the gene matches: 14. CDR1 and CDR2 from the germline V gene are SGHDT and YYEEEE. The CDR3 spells CASNLRSGGGPQETQYF. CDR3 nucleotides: TGTGCCAGCAACCTACGGTCTGGCGGGGGGCCCCAAGAGACCCAGTACTTC.

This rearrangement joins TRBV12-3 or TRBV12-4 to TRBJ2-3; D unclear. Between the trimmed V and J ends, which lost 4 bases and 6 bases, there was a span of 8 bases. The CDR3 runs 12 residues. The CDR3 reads CASSSTGDTQYF. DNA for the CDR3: TGTGCCAGCAGTTCGACGGGTGATACGCAGTATTTT.

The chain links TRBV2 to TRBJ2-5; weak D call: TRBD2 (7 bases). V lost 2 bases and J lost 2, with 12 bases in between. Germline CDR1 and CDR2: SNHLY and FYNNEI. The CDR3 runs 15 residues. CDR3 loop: CASSENAGAQETQYF. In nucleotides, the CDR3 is TGTGCCAGCAGTGAAAACGCGGGGGCTCAAGAGACCCAGTACTTC.

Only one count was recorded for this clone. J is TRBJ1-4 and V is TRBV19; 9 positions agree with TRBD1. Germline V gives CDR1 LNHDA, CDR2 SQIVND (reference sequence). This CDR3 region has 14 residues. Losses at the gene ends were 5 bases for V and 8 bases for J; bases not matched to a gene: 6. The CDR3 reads CASSLGQGGEKLFF. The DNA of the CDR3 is TGTGCCAGTAGTTTGGGACAGGGAGGAGAAAAACTGTTTTTT.

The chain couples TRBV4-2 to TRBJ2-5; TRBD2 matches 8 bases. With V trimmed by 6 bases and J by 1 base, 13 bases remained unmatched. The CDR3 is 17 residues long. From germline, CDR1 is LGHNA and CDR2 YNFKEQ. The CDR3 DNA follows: TGTGCCAGCAGTAATATGGCGGGGGGCTCTCCCCAAGAGACCCAGTACTTC. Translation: CASSNMAGGSPQETQYF.

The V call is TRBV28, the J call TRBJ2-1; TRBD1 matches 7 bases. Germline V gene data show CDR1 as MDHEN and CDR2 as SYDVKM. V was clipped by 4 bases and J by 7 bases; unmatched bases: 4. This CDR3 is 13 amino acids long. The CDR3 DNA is TGTGCCAGCAGTTCAGCACAGGGGAATGAGCAGTTCTTC. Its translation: CASSSAQGNEQFF.

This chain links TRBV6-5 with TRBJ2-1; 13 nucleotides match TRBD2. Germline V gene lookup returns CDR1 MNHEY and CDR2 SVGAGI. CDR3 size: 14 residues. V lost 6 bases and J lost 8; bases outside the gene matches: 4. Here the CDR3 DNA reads TGTGCCAGCAGCCTAGGACTAGCGGGAGATGAGCAGTTCTTC. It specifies CASSLGLAGDEQFF.

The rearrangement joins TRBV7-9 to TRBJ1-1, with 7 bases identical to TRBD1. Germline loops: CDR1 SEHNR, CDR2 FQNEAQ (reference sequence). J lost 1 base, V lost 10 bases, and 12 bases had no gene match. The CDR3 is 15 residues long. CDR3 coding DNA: TGTGCCATCCCGACAACCCGACAGGGGAACACTGAAGCTTTCTTT. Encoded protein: CAIPTTRQGNTEAFF.

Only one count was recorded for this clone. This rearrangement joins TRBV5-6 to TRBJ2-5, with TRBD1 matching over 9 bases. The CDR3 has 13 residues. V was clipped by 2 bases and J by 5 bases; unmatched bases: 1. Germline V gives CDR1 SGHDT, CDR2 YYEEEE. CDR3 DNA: TGTGCCAGCAGCTTACAGGGGGCCGAGACCCAGTACTTC. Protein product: CASSLQGAETQYF.

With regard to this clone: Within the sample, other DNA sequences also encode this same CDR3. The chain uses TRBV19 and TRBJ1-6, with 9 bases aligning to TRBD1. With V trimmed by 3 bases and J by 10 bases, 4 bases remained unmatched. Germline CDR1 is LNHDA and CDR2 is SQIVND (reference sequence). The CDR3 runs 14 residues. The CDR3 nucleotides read TGTGCCAGTAGTATTGGTACAGGGGGCTCACCCCTCCACTTT. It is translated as CASSIGTGGSPLHF.

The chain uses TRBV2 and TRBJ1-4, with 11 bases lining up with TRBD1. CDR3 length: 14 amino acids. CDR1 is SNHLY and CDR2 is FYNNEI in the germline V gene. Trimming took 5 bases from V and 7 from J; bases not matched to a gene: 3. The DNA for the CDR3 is TGTGCCAGCAGTACGGACAGGGGGCGTGAAAAACTGTTTTTT. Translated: CASSTDRGREKLFF.

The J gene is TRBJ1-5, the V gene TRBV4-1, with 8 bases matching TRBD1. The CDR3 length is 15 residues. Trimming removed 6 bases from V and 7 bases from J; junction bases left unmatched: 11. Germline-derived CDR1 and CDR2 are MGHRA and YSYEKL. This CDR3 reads CASRDRDRSGQPQHF. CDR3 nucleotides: TGCGCCAGCAGAGACCGGGACAGGTCTGGCCAGCCCCAGCATTTT.

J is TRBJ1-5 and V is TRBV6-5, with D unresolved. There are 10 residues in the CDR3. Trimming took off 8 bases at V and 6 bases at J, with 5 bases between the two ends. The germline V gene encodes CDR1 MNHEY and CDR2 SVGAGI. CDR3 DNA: TGTGCCAGCGGGAGTCAGCCCCAGCATTTT. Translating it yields CASGSQPQHF.

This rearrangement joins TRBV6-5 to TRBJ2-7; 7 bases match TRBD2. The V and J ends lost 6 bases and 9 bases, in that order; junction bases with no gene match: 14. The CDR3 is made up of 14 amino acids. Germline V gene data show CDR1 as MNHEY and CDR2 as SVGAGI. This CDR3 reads CASRPGRGGDLQYF. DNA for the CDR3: TGTGCCAGCAGACCCGGAAGGGGAGGGGATTTGCAGTACTTC.

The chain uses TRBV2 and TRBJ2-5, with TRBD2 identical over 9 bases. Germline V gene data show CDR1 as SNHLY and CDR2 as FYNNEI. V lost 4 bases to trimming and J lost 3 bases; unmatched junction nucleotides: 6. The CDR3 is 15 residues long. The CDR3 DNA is TGTGCCAGCAGTGTGGGGGCTAGCGGGGAAGAGACCCAGTACTTC. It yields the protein CASSVGASGEETQYF.

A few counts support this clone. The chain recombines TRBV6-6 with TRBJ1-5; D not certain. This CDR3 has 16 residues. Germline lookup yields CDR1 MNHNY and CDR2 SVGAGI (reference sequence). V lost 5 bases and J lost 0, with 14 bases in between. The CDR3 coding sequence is TGTGCCAGCAGTCCCCGAACAGCCTATAGCAATCAGCCCCAGCATTTT. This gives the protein CASSPRTAYSNQPQHF.

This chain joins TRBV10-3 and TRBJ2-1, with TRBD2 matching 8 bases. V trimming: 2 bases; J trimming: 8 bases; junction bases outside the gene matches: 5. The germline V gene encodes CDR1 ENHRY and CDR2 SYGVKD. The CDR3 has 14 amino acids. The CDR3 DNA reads TGTGCCATCAGTGAGAGAGCGGGGGTAGATGAGCAGTTCTTC. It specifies CAISERAGVDEQFF.

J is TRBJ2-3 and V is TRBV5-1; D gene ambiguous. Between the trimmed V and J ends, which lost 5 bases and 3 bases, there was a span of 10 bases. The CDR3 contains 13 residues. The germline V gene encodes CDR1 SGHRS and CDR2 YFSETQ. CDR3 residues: CASRLVKTDTQYF. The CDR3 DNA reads TGCGCCAGCAGGCTAGTGAAAACAGATACGCAGTATTTT. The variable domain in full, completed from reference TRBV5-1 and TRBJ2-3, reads KAGVTQTPRYLIKTRGQQVTLSCSPISGHRSVSWYQQTPGQGLQFLFEYFSETQRNKGNFPGRFSGRQFSNSRSEMNVSTLELGDSALYLCASRLVKTDTQYFGPGTRLTVL.

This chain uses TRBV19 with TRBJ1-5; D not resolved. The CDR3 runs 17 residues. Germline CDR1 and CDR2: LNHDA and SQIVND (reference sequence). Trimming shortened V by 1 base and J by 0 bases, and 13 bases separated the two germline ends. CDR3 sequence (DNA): TGTGCCAGTAGTATAGTAAGCGGGATTTATAGCAATCAGCCCCAGCATTTT. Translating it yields CASSIVSGIYSNQPQHF.

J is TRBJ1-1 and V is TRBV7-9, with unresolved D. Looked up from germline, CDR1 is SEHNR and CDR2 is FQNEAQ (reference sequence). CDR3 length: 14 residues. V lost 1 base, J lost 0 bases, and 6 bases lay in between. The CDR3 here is CASSLVAMNTEAFF. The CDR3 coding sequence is TGTGCCAGCAGCTTAGTTGCGATGAACACTGAAGCTTTCTTT.

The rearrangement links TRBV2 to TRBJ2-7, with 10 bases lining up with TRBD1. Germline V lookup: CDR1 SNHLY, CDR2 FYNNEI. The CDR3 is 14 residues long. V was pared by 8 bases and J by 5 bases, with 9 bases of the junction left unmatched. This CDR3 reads CASGTGTGVDEQYF. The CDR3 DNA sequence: TGTGCCAGCGGAACCGGGACAGGGGTGGACGAGCAGTACTTC.

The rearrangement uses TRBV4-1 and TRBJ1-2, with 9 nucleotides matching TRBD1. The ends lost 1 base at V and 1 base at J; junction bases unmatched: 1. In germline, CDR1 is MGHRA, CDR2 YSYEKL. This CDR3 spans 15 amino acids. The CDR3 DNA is TGCGCCAGCAGCCAAGCGACAGGGGGTAACTATGGCTACACCTTC. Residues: CASSQATGGNYGYTF.

CDR3 sequence reads: CASSPLQGDKSPLHF. CDR3 coding DNA: TGTGCCAGCTCACCCTTACAGGGGGACAAATCACCCCTCCACTTT. The chain recombines TRBV18 with TRBJ1-6; 8 bases match TRBD1. Per germline, CDR1 KGHSH and CDR2 LQKENI. With 3 bases clipped from V and 10 bases from J, the junction kept 8 bases outside the gene matches. The CDR3 runs 15 residues.